The 10 T cell receptor beta chains presented below share a single source sample, sequenced in a study of Graves' ophthalmopathy and Graves' hyperthyroidism. CDR3 regions of TCR beta were amplified from RNA transcripts. RT-PCR was first run with HTBI primers, then multiplex PCR in a second round. One entry per CDR3 protein, called by TCRdb with MiXCR from the multiplex PCR reads. The sample consists of 150,000 to 200,000 distinct CDR3 sequences, 39% of them appearing once. Sequencing was carried out using peripheral blood. These receptor sequences come from a man aged 25-45 years with Graves' ophthalmopathy.

This clonotype was counted at least ten times. This chain uses TRBV27 with TRBJ2-2; 7 positions match TRBD1. V dropped 0 bases and J dropped 5; count of bases not matched to a gene: 3. Germline V gene sequence: CDR1 MNHEY, CDR2 SMNVEV (reference sequence). The CDR3 is 15 residues long. The CDR3 region is CASSLSTGWTGELFF. The CDR3 coding sequence is TGTGCCAGCAGTTTATCGACAGGGTGGACCGGGGAGCTGTTTTTT.

The rearrangement links TRBV28 to TRBJ2-7, with 7 bases that match TRBD1. CDR3 size: 16 residues. Germline V gene lookup returns CDR1 MDHEN and CDR2 SYDVKM. The V segment lost 3 bases and the J segment 3 bases; nucleotides outside the gene matches: 11. The CDR3 loop reads CASSFGFRDSHYEQYF. The CDR3 DNA follows: TGTGCCAGCAGTTTCGGGTTCCGGGACAGCCACTACGAGCAGTACTTC.

This clonotype was detected ten times or more. CDR3 coding DNA: TGTGCCAGCAGTACCTTGACTAGCGGGAGATGGGGGCCCAAAAACATTCAGTACTTC. Its translation is CASSTLTSGRWGPKNIQYF. The chain combines TRBV6-2 or TRBV6-3 with TRBJ2-4; 12 nucleotides align to TRBD2. With 5 bases clipped from V and 2 bases from J, the junction kept 13 bases outside the gene matches. The CDR3 is made up of 19 amino acids. Germline loops: CDR1 MNHEY, CDR2 SVGEGT.

This clonotype showed up many times. The chain carries TRBV28 and TRBJ2-7; D might be TRBD2 (6 bases). Germline V lookup: CDR1 MDHEN, CDR2 SYDVKM. CDR3 length: 13 amino acids. V shed 5 bases and J shed 6 bases, with 14 bases lying between them. CDR3: CASSPPGGGEQYF. The CDR3 nucleotides are TGTGCCAGCAGTCCCCCCGGGGGAGGCGAGCAGTACTTC.

This clonotype was seen at least ten times. The genes are TRBV12-3 or TRBV12-4 and TRBJ2-4, with TRBD1 identical over 8 bases. J lost 6 bases, V lost 8 bases, and 9 bases had no gene match. The CDR3 contains 14 residues. This CDR3 is CASARPGQGNIQYF. In DNA, the CDR3 is TGTGCCAGCGCCAGGCCCGGACAGGGAAACATTCAGTACTTC.

The chain couples TRBV27 to TRBJ1-6; weak D call: TRBD1 (6 bases). V was pared by 4 bases and J by 7 bases, with 8 bases between. The CDR3 is 13 residues long. CDR1 and CDR2 from the germline V gene are MNHEY and SMNVEV (reference sequence). The CDR3 sequence is CASSWDKNSPLHF. CDR3 nucleotide sequence: TGTGCCAGCAGTTGGGACAAGAATTCACCCCTCCACTTT.

The rearrangement uses TRBV6-2 or TRBV6-3 and TRBJ2-4; TRBD1 might be the D (5 bases). This CDR3 contains 15 residues. Trimming took off 6 bases at V and 5 bases at J, with 17 bases between the two ends. Germline V gene lookup returns CDR1 MNHEY and CDR2 SVGEGT. CDR3 sequence (DNA): TGTGCCAGCAGAACTCAATGGCAGGGCGAAAACATTCAGTACTTC. This encodes CASRTQWQGENIQYF.

This chain uses TRBV15 with TRBJ1-5; D unclear. CDR1 and CDR2 (germline): LNHNV, YYDKDF (reference sequence). The length of the CDR3 is 15 residues. Trimming left V 0 bases short and J 0 bases short, with 6 bases between. CDR3 bases: TGTGCCACCAGCAGAGATGGGAATAGCAATCAGCCCCAGCATTTT. Translating it yields CATSRDGNSNQPQHF.

The V gene is TRBV6-2 or TRBV6-3, the J gene TRBJ2-7; 7 positions agree with TRBD2. The CDR3 covers 18 residues. From germline, CDR1 is MNHEY and CDR2 SVGEGT. Trimming removed 2 bases from V and 1 base from J; junction bases left unmatched: 14. The CDR3 protein is CASSYALGLGISSYEQYF. CDR3 nucleotides: TGTGCCAGCAGTTACGCCCTCGGACTAGGGATTTCGTCCTACGAGCAGTACTTC.

The V call is TRBV20-1, the J call TRBJ1-5; 7 positions match TRBD1. CDR1 and CDR2 from the germline V gene are DFQATT and SNEGSKA (reference sequence). The trim removed 6 bases at V and 2 bases at J, leaving 4 bases unmatched. The CDR3 contains 13 residues. CDR3 DNA: TGCAGTGCCCCTGGACAGGGCAATCAGCCCCAGCATTTT. Its translation: CSAPGQGNQPQHF.